These 24 T cell receptor beta chains were all obtained from the same sample, sequenced in a study of blood T cell repertoires in COVID-19. This table comes from immunoSEQ multiplex PCR, and its TCRdb copy is limited to in-frame clones, with some not included. The profile shows 310,000 or so clones, 85% to 90% of them singletons. Material: peripheral blood. The receptors derive from a woman aged 30 to 39 with COVID-19, enrolled during active disease.

The chain has TRBV28 and TRBJ1-5, with 7 bases lining up with TRBD1. With 7 bases clipped from V and 5 bases from J, the junction kept 14 bases outside the gene matches. The CDR3 is made up of 16 amino acids. CDR1 is MDHEN, CDR2 SYDVKM, per germline. The CDR3 nucleotides read TGTGCCAGCAAGGAGGACAGCCCAGGGGGGTATCAGCCCCAGCATTTT. It yields the protein CASKEDSPGGYQPQHF.

V usage is TRBV4-1 and J usage is TRBJ2-7; TRBD2 matches at 9 bases. Germline V gene data show CDR1 as MGHRA and CDR2 as YSYEKL. With 3 bases clipped from V and 9 bases from J, the junction kept 12 bases outside the gene matches. This CDR3 has 15 amino acids. CDR3 in DNA: TGCGCCAGCAGCCAGCCGACTAGCGGCCTACGAGGGCAGTACTTC. Translation: CASSQPTSGLRGQYF.

The chain joins TRBV6-1 to TRBJ2-4; possible D gene TRBD2, 5 bases. Trimming pared 0 bases from V and 4 bases from J, leaving 16 bases between. Germline V lookup: CDR1 MNHNS, CDR2 SASEGT. The CDR3 spans 17 residues. The CDR3 nucleotides are TGTGCCAGCAGTGAAGCGGCTGGGAGAGGGCCGAAAAACATTCAGTACTTC. Residues: CASSEAAGRGPKNIQYF.

This chain uses TRBV28 with TRBJ2-3, with TRBD1 matching 11 bases. In germline, CDR1 is MDHEN, CDR2 SYDVKM. The ends lost 5 bases at V and 6 bases at J; junction bases unmatched: 4. CDR3 length: 14 residues. Here the CDR3 DNA reads TGTGCCAGCAGTCTCGGACAGGGGGCGGATACGCAGTATTTT. Its translation is CASSLGQGADTQYF.

The chain carries TRBV6-6 and TRBJ1-1; D gene unclear. CDR1 and CDR2 from the germline V gene are MNHNY and SVGAGI (reference sequence). Trimming took off 9 bases at V and 2 bases at J, with 13 bases between the two ends. The CDR3 covers 13 residues. The CDR3 sequence: CASRGPGNTEAFF. The DNA for the CDR3 is TGTGCCAGTCGCGGGCCGGGAAACACTGAAGCTTTCTTT.

The rearrangement links TRBV28 to TRBJ1-4; D unclear. The V gene's germline CDR1 is MDHEN and CDR2 SYDVKM. There are 14 residues in the CDR3. Trimming shortened V by 2 bases and J by 5 bases, and 9 bases separated the two germline ends. The CDR3 region has the DNA TGTGCCAGCAGTTTACCGGGGTTAAATGAAAAACTGTTTTTT. This gives the protein CASSLPGLNEKLFF.

The chain couples TRBV14 to TRBJ1-1; D is ambiguous. CDR1 is SGHDN and CDR2 is FVKESK in the germline V gene. V was trimmed by 3 bases and J by 6 bases, leaving 11 bases between them. This CDR3 spans 13 amino acids. The CDR3 reads CASSQVLLSEAFF. For the CDR3, the DNA is TGTGCCAGCAGCCAGGTACTCCTCTCTGAAGCTTTCTTT.

This clone was seen at least ten times. CDR3 residues: CATSLSQGSGNTIYF. The CDR3 DNA is TGTGCCACCAGTCTTAGCCAGGGCTCTGGAAACACCATATATTTT. The rearrangement joins TRBV24-1 to TRBJ1-3; D is possibly TRBD1 (5 bases). Trimming removed 6 bases from V and 0 bases from J, with 11 bases in between. Germline V gene sequence: CDR1 KGHDR, CDR2 SFDVKD. This CDR3 is 15 amino acids long.

The V and J genes are TRBV13 and TRBJ2-7; D is perhaps TRBD1 (5 bases). This CDR3 region has 12 residues. The germline gives CDR1 PRHDT, CDR2 FYEKMQ (reference sequence). Trimming pared 4 bases from V and 6 bases from J, leaving 10 bases between. Here the CDR3 DNA reads TGTGCCAGCAGCTCCAGGGTTTCCGAGCAGTACTTC. Its protein product is CASSSRVSEQYF.

V usage is TRBV5-8 and J usage is TRBJ2-2; TRBD1 aligns across 7 bases. Germline-derived CDR1 and CDR2 are SGHTS and YDEGEE. The CDR3 is 14 residues long. V lost 4 bases, J lost 5 bases, and 5 bases stayed unmatched. CDR3: CASSPTGVTGELFF. In nucleotides, the CDR3 is TGTGCCAGCAGCCCAACAGGGGTTACCGGGGAGCTGTTTTTT.

About this clone itself: One end of the junction does not line up with germline, which may come from a read error. The rearrangement joins TRBV14 to TRBJ2-7, with 8 positions matching TRBD2. The CDR3 has 15 residues. Germline lookup yields CDR1 SGHDN and CDR2 FVKESK. The CDR3 region is CASRTSGSPSFEQYF. CDR3 sequence (DNA): TGTGCCAGCAGGACAAGCGGGAGTCCGTCCTTCGAGCAGTACTTC.

This chain uses TRBV6-2 or TRBV6-3 with TRBJ1-3, with D possibly being TRBD1 (6 bases). V shed 5 bases and J shed 1 base, with 18 bases lying between them. CDR1 is MNHEY and CDR2 is SVGEGT in the germline V gene. The CDR3 sequence is 17 residues long. The CDR3 here is CASSHAFTGRSGNTIYF. The DNA of the CDR3 is TGTGCCAGCAGTCACGCCTTCACAGGGCGGTCTGGAAACACCATATATTTT.

This rearrangement joins TRBV5-1 to TRBJ1-2; perhaps TRBD1 as D (5 bases). Germline assignment: CDR1 SGHRS and CDR2 YFSETQ. With 5 bases removed from V and 4 bases from J, the gap between germline ends came to 12 bases. The CDR3 length is 13 residues. The CDR3 loop reads CASRGLSGYGYTF. DNA of the CDR3: TGCGCCAGCAGGGGGCTGAGTGGCTATGGCTACACCTTC.

The chain combines TRBV27 with TRBJ1-2; 9 nucleotides agree with TRBD1. The V segment lost 3 bases and the J segment 7 bases; nucleotides outside the gene matches: 6. Germline lookup yields CDR1 MNHEY and CDR2 SMNVEV (reference sequence). CDR3 length: 14 amino acids. The CDR3 sequence: CASSFRDRAGGYTF. The CDR3 nucleotides read TGTGCCAGCAGTTTCCGGGACAGGGCCGGTGGCTACACCTTC.

V usage is TRBV10-3 and J usage is TRBJ1-1, with 7 positions matching TRBD1. Per the germline V gene, CDR1 is ENHRY and CDR2 is SYGVKD. The CDR3 runs to 14 residues. J lost 4 bases, V lost 6 bases, and 8 bases had no gene match. The CDR3 is CAIRDRTGATEAFF. CDR3 nucleotide sequence: TGTGCCATCAGAGACCGGACAGGAGCCACTGAAGCTTTCTTT.

This clone showed up just a few times. V gene TRBV28 combines with J gene TRBJ1-2; D is unresolved. The germline V and J ends were trimmed by 3 bases and 3 bases, with 8 bases remaining between them. Per germline, CDR1 MDHEN and CDR2 SYDVKM. The CDR3 has 13 residues. The CDR3 here is CASSFNSYYGYTF. The CDR3 DNA follows: TGTGCCAGCAGTTTTAATTCCTACTATGGCTACACCTTC.

This chain connects TRBV27 to TRBJ2-7; perhaps TRBD1 as D (6 bases). Germline V gene sequence: CDR1 MNHEY, CDR2 SMNVEV (reference sequence). CDR3 size: 16 residues. The V end lost 5 bases, the J end lost 3 bases, and 20 bases lay between the germline ends. The CDR3 sequence: CASSPQQGSKGYEQYF. For the CDR3, the DNA is TGTGCCAGCAGTCCCCAACAGGGTTCTAAAGGCTACGAGCAGTACTTC.

The V and J genes are TRBV6-1 and TRBJ1-1; D not certain. V was trimmed by 3 bases and J by 8 bases, leaving 16 bases between them. Germline CDR1 MNHNS, CDR2 SASEGT. This CDR3 has 14 amino acids. The CDR3 here is CASSDLRVKLEAFF. The CDR3 DNA follows: TGTGCCAGCAGTGATCTCCGGGTGAAGTTGGAAGCTTTCTTT.

This rearrangement joins TRBV9 to TRBJ1-1, with D perhaps TRBD1 (6 bases). Germline V gene data show CDR1 as SGDLS and CDR2 as YYNGEE. The CDR3 runs 14 residues. Trimming took 3 bases from V and 1 from J, leaving 10 bases between them. Here the CDR3 reads CASSDQGRNTEAFF. The CDR3, as DNA: TGTGCCAGCAGCGACCAGGGGAGGAACACTGAAGCTTTCTTT. The full variable domain, completed using reference TRBV9 and TRBJ1-1, is DSGVTQTPKHLITATGQRVTLRCSPRSGDLSVYWYQQSLDQGLQFLIQYYNGEERAKGNILERFSAQQFPDLHSELNLSSLELGDSALYFCASSDQGRNTEAFFGQGTRLTVV.

The rearrangement uses TRBV28 and TRBJ1-2; D possibly corresponds to TRBD1 (5 bases). The germline V and J ends were trimmed by 2 bases and 12 bases, with 13 bases remaining between them. There are 12 residues in the CDR3. Per the germline V gene, CDR1 is MDHEN and CDR2 is SYDVKM. In DNA form, the CDR3 reads TGTGCCAGCAGTTTACCCAGACAGCCCCACACCTTC. It codes for CASSLPRQPHTF.

The chain recombines TRBV4-1 with TRBJ2-7; 8 bases fit TRBD2. This CDR3 region has 16 residues. CDR1 and CDR2 (germline): MGHRA, YSYEKL. The V segment lost 4 bases and the J segment 3 bases; nucleotides outside the gene matches: 11. In DNA, the CDR3 is TGCGCCAGCAGCCCGTATCCCGGGAGGGCGTTCTACGAGCAGTACTTC. Its translation is CASSPYPGRAFYEQYF.

This chain links TRBV9 with TRBJ2-5, with D perhaps TRBD1 (6 bases). Trimming cost V 3 bases and J 6 bases, with 21 bases left between them. The CDR3 contains 16 residues. CDR1 is SGDLS, CDR2 YYNGEE, per germline. CDR3: CASSERDTGGMKTQYF. CDR3 coding DNA: TGTGCCAGCAGCGAACGGGACACCGGAGGAATGAAGACCCAGTACTTC.

The V call is TRBV10-3, the J call TRBJ2-1; TRBD2 matches at 10 bases. V gave up 5 bases and J gave up 4 bases; unmatched junction bases: 5. The CDR3 loop spans 15 amino acids. The germline CDR1 and CDR2 sequences are ENHRY and SYGVKD. CDR3 protein: CAISPSGSRYNEQFF. The CDR3 DNA follows: TGTGCCATCAGTCCTAGCGGGAGTAGATACAATGAGCAGTTCTTC.

The chain recombines TRBV5-1 with TRBJ2-3; D gene uncertain. There are 15 residues in the CDR3. Germline CDR1 SGHRS, CDR2 YFSETQ. V was trimmed by 3 bases and J by 4 bases, leaving 15 bases between them. CDR3 DNA sequence: TGCGCCAGCAGCTCCCCCGGCGGCACCGCAGATACGCAGTATTTT. This encodes CASSSPGGTADTQYF. Full variable domain (missing parts from reference TRBV5-1 and TRBJ2-3): KAGVTQTPRYLIKTRGQQVTLSCSPISGHRSVSWYQQTPGQGLQFLFEYFSETQRNKGNFPGRFSGRQFSNSRSEMNVSTLELGDSALYLCASSSPGGTADTQYFGPGTRLTVL.